This record looks at one TCR beta chain sequence and its context. The antigen remains undetermined. This record belongs to a study of cytomegalovirus exposure and HLA in healthy donors. Study-wide results and limits: In a later analysis, at a false discovery rate of 0.05, 16,951 TCR beta sequences were associated with HLA alleles. Reports state that TCR beta sequences accurately predicted most subjects' HLA-A and HLA-B alleles. Segments of the TCR beta V type were, in most cases, productive about 87% or about 30% of the time in an earlier analysis.

PCR was performed using 60 Vbeta and 13 Jbeta primers. Generated by immunoSEQ multiplex PCR, the TCRdb table keeps only in-frame clones and is missing some. The table includes about 180,000 clones, around 85% detected once. The CDR3 has 12 residues. The V gene lost 2 bases and the J gene lost 4 bases, with 8 bases spanning the gap. Germline-derived CDR1 and CDR2 are SQVTM and ANQGSEA. The clonotype comes from a boy aged 2 to 10 in good health and CMV-seronegative. The sample comprised PBMCs. V gene TRBV29-1 combines with J gene TRBJ1-2; D gene uncertain. The CDR3 DNA sequence: TGCAGCGTTGAATCCAGTGCCTATGGCTACACCTTC. Amino acid sequence: CSVESSAYGYTF.